Sequencing of this T cell receptor (beta chain) was carried out in a study of immune evolution from preneoplasia to lung adenocarcinoma. Findings and caveats of the study: From normal lung to invasive adenocarcinoma, top clone frequencies appeared to decrease. Later-stage lesions seemingly showed higher T cell density and diversity than normal lung.

The CDR3 totals 13 residues. Germline lookup yields CDR1 LNHDA and CDR2 SQIVND (reference sequence). Trimming removed 6 bases from V and 1 base from J, with 9 bases in between. The assay was immunoSEQ multiplex PCR, and TCRdb's table has in-frame clones only and misses some. The table shows 6,500 to 8,500 clones, with more than 70% occurring only once. Each case's diagnosis was confirmed by two pathologists on H&E. Of note for this clone: Antigen specificity is unknown.

The sequencing input was FFPE adjacent normal lung tissue. This sequence was found in a person aged 60-80 years with lung adenocarcinoma. The chain couples TRBV19 to TRBJ1-1; no clear D gene. The CDR3 nucleotides read TGTGCCAGTAGCGCCTGGGGGAACACTGAAGCTTTCTTT. It translates to CASSAWGNTEAFF.